This T cell receptor (beta chain) was recorded in a study of blood T cells in healthy people across ages. Whole-study results and caveats: Naive CD4+ cells and diversity were both higher in long-lived donors than in aged donors.

This CDR3 contains 13 residues. V was trimmed by 3 bases and J by 4 bases, leaving 11 bases between them. Germline V CDR1 and CDR2: SQVTM, ANQGSEA. This clonotype was picked up many times. Its specificity is not known. A J-beta primer mix and a sample-barcoded 5' primer were used in a second PCR of roughly 7 to 12 cycles. TCRdb independently ran MiXCR on the 5' RACE reads; one entry per CDR3 protein. The sample records 1,800,000 or so distinct CDR3 sequences, 30% to 40% being singletons. The clonotype originates from a human donor in good health. Sequencing was performed on blood. V usage is TRBV29-1 and J usage is TRBJ2-3; D is unclear. CDR3 protein: CSVEVVAADTQYF. CDR3 sequence (DNA): TGCAGCGTTGAGGTGGTTGCGGCAGATACGCAGTATTTT.